This TCR beta chain comes out of a study of patients and donors after allogeneic stem cell transplantation. MiXCR, applied by TCRdb to the RT-PCR reads, yields one record per CDR3 protein. The sample lists about 160,000 distinct CDR3 sequences; approximately 24% were seen once. This clonotype was seen a few times. Germline CDR1 and CDR2: SGHRS and YFSETQ. V lost 5 bases and J lost 3; bases outside the gene matches: 10. The CDR3 sequence is 15 residues long. The TCR originated in a human donor who was either an allogeneic HSCT recipient or a stem cell or donor lymphocyte infusion donor (not recorded which). It is not recorded whose cells these are; they may come from a transplant donor. V is TRBV5-1 and J is TRBJ2-5, with 7 bases that match TRBD1. Source material: blood, either unsorted or a sorted T cell fraction (not recorded which). CDR3 in DNA: TGCGCCAGCAGTTCCACTACCGGGACAGAAGAGACCCAGTACTTC. This sequence encodes CASSSTTGTEETQYF.